Below, one TCR beta chain is given with its context. Its antigen is unknown. A sample-barcoded 5' primer and a J-beta primer mix were used in a second PCR of about 6 to 12 cycles. Every cDNA molecule carried a tag from a template-switch adaptor bearing 12 random nucleotides. Via MiXCR, TCRdb re-called the 5' RACE reads, giving one row per CDR3 protein. Among 1.4 million or so distinct CDR3 sequences listed, less than 45% were seen once. The entry originates in a study of blood T cells in healthy people across ages. General study results and limits: Donor CMV infection status was unknown, possibly confounding age-related changes in expanded clonotypes. From one million sequenced T cells, diversity estimates were lower bounds.

This CDR3 is built from 19 residues. The ends were cut back, 5 bases at V and 0 bases at J, with 23 bases in the middle. From germline, CDR1 is LNHNV and CDR2 YYDKDF (reference sequence). The chain recombines TRBV15 with TRBJ2-1; possible D gene TRBD2, 6 bases. The receptor was derived from a woman under 30 in good health. The material sequenced was blood. The CDR3 DNA reads TGTGCCACCAGCTCGTCCCGGGACTGGGTTTACGGCTCCTACAATGAGCAGTTCTTC. It encodes CATSSSRDWVYGSYNEQFF.